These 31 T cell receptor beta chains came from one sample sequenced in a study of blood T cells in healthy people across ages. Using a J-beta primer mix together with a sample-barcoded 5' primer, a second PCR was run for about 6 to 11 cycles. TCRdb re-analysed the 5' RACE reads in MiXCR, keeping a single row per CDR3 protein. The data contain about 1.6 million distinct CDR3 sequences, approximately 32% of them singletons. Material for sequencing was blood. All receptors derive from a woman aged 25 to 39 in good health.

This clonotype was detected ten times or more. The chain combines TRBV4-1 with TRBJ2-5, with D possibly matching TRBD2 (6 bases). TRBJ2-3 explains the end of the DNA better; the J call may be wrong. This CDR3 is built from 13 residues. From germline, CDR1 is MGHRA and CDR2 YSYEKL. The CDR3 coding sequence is TGCGCCAGCAGCCAAGATCGTGGGGGGACGCAGTATTTT. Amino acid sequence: CASSQDRGGTQYF.

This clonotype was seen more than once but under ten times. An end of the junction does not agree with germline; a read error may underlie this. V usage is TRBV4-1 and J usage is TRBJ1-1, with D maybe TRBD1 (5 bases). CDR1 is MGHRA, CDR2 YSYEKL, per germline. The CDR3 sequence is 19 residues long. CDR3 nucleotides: TGCGCCAGTAGCCAAGAAGGGGTGAGAGGTGGCGGTTCGAACACTGAAGCTTTCTTT. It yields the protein CASSQEGVRGGGSNTEAFF.

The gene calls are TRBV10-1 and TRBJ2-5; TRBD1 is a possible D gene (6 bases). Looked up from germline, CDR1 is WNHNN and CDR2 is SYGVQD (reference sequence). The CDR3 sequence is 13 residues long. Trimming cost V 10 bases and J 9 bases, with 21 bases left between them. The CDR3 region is CATGQSQGSAQYF. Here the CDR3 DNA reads TGCGCCACCGGACAATCACAGGGCTCGGCCCAGTACTTC.

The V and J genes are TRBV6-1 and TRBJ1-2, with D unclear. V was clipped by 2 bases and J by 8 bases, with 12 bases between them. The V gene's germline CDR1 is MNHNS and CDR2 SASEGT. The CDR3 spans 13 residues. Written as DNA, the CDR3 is TGTGCCAGCAGTGAACTCGCCTTGGGGGGCTACACCTTC. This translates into CASSELALGGYTF.

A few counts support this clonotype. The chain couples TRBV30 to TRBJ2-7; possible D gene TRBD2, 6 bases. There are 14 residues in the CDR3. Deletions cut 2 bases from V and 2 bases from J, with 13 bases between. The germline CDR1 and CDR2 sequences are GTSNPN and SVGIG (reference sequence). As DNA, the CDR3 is TGTGCCTGGAGTACGGGGGACGGACCCTACGAGCAGTACTTC. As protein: CAWSTGDGPYEQYF.

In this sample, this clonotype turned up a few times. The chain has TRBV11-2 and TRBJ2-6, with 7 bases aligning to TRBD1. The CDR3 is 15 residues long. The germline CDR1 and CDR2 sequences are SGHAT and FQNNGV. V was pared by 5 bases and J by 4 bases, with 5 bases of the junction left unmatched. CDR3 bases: TGTGCCAGCAGCCTTACAGGGGTAGGGGCCAACGTCCTGACTTTC. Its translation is CASSLTGVGANVLTF.

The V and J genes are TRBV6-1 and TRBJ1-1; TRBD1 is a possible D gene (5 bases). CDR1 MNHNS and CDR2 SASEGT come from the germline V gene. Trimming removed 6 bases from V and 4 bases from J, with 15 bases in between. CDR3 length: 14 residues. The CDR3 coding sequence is TGTGCCAGCAGGGACGGTCAGGGACGCACTGAAGCTTTCTTT. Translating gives CASRDGQGRTEAFF.

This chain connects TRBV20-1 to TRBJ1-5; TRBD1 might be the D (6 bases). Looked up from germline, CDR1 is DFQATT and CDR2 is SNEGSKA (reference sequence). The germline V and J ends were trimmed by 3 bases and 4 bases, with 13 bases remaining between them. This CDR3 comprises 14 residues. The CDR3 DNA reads TGCAGTGCTAGGAAAGGACAGCTAAATCAGCCCCAGCATTTT. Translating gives CSARKGQLNQPQHF.

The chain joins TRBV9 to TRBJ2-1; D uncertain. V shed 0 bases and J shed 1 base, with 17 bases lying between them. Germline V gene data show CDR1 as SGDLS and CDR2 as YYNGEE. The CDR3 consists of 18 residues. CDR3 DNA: TGTGCCAGCAGCGTAGCCCATAGTGGACCACGGTCCTACAATGAGCAGTTCTTC. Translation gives CASSVAHSGPRSYNEQFF.

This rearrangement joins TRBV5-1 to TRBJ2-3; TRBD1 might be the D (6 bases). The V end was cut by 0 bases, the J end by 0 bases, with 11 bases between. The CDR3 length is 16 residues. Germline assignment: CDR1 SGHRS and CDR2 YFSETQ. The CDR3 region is CASSLDDRPSTDTQYF. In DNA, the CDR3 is TGCGCCAGCAGCTTGGATGACAGGCCTAGCACAGATACGCAGTATTTT.

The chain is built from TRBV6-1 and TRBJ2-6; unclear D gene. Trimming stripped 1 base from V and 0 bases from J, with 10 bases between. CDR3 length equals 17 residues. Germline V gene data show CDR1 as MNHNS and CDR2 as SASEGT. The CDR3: CASSEDWVISGANVLTF. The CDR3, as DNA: TGTGCCAGCAGTGAAGATTGGGTAATCTCTGGGGCCAACGTCCTGACTTTC.

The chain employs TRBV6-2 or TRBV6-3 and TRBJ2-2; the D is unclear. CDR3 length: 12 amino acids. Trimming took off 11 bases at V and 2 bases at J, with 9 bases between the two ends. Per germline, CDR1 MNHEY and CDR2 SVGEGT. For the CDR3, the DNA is TGTGCCTCCTTGGGTAACACCGGGGAGCTGTTTTTT. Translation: CASLGNTGELFF.

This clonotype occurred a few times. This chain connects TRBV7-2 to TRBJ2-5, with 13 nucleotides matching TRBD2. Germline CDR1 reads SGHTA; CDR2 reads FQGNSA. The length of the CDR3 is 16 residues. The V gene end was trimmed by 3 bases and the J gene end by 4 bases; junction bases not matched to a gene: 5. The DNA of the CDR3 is TGTGCCAGCAGCTTTGGACTAGCGGGGGTTGTAGAGACCCAGTACTTC. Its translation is CASSFGLAGVVETQYF.

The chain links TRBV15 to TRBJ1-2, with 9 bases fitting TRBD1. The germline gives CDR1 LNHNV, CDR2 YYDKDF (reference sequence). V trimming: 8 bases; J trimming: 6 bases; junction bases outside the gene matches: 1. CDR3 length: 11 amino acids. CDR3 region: CATGQGHGYTF. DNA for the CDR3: TGTGCCACCGGACAGGGGCATGGCTACACCTTC.

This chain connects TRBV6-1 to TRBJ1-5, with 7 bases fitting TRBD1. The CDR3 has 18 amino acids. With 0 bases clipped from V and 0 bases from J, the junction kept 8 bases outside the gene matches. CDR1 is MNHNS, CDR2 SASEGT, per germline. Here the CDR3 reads CASSEAPETGVSNQPQHF. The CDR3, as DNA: TGTGCCAGCAGTGAAGCACCCGAAACAGGGGTTAGCAATCAGCCCCAGCATTTT.

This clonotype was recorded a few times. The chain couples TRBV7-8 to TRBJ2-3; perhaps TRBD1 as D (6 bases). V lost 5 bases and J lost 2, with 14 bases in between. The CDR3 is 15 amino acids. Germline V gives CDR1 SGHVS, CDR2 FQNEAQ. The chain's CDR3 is CASSPTTGITDTQYF. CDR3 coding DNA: TGTGCCAGCAGCCCAACGACAGGTATCACAGATACGCAGTATTTT.

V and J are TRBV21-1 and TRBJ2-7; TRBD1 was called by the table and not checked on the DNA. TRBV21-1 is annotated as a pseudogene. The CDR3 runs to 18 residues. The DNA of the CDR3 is TGTGCCAGCAGCAAAGGGGACCTTTGTCAGCGCTTCACCTACGAGCAGTACTTC. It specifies CASSKGDLCQRFTYEQYF.

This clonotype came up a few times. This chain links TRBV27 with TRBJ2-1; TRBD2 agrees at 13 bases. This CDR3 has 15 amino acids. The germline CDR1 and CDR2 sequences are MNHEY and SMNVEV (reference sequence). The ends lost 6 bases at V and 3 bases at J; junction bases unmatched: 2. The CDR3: CASSGTSGVYNEQFF. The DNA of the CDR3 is TGTGCCAGCAGCGGGACTAGCGGGGTCTACAATGAGCAGTTCTTC.

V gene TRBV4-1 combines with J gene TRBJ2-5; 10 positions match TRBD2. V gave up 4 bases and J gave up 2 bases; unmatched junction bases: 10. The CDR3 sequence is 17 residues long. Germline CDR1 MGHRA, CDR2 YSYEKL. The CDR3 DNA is TGCGCCAGCAGCCCCCTCCCGGTAGCGGGAGGACAAGAGACCCAGTACTTC. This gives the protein CASSPLPVAGGQETQYF.

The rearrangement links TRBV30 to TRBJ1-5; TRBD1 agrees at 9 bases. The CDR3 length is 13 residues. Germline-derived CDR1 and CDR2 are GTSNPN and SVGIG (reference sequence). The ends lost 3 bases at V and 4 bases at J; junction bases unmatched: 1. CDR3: CAWSGTGNQPQHF. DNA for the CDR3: TGTGCCTGGAGCGGGACAGGGAATCAGCCCCAGCATTTT.

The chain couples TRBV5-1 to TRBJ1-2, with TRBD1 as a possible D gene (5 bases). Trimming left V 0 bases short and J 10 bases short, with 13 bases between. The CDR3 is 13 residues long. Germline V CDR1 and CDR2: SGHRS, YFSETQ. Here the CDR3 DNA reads TGCGCCAGCAGCTTGGGCGACAGCTTGGACTACACCTTC. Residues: CASSLGDSLDYTF.

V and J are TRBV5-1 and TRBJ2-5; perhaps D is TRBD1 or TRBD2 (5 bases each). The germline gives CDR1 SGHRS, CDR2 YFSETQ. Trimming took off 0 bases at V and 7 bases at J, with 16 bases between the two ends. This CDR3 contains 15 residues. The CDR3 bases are TGCGCCAGCAGCTTGGACCCCGGGACCCCAGGGACCCAGTACTTC. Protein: CASSLDPGTPGTQYF.

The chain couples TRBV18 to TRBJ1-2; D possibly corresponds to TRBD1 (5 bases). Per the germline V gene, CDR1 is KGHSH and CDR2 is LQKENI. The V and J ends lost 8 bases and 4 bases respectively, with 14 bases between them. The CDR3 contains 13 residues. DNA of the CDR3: TGTGCCAGCCGGACGGGGGACGGCTATGGCTACACCTTC. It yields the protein CASRTGDGYGYTF.

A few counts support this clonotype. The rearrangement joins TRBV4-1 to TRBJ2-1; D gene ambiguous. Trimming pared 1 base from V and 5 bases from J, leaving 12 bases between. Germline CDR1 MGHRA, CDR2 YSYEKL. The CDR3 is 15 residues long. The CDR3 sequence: CASSQVRTFDNEQFF. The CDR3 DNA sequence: TGCGCCAGCAGCCAAGTGCGGACCTTTGACAATGAGCAGTTCTTC.

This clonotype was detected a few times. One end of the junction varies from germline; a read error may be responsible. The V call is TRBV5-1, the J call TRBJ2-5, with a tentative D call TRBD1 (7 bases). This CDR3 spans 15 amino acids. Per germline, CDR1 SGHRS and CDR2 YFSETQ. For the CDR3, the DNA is TGCGCCAACAGCTTGGAGGGGACAGTGCAAGAGACCCAGTACTTC. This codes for CANSLEGTVQETQYF.

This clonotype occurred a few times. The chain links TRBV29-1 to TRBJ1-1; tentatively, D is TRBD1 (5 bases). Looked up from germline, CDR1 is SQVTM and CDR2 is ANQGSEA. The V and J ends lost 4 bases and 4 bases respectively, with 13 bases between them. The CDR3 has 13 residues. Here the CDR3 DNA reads TGCAGCGTTGGTCCTATGGGGCCCACTGAAGCTTTCTTT. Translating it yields CSVGPMGPTEAFF. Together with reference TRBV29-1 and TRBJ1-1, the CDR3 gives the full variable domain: SAVISQKPSRDICQRGTSLTIQCQVDSQVTMMFWYRQQPGQSLTLIATANQGSEATYESGFVIDKFPISRPNLTFSTLTVSNMSPEDSSIYLCSVGPMGPTEAFFGQGTRLTVV.

CDR3 in DNA: TGCAGCGCCGCGGACAGGATTTACGAGCAGTACTTC. Translating it yields CSAADRIYEQYF. This chain joins TRBV29-1 and TRBJ2-7, with 7 bases aligning to TRBD1. CDR1 is SQVTM and CDR2 is ANQGSEA in the germline V gene. With V trimmed by 7 bases and J by 4 bases, 7 bases remained unmatched. The CDR3 is 12 amino acids.

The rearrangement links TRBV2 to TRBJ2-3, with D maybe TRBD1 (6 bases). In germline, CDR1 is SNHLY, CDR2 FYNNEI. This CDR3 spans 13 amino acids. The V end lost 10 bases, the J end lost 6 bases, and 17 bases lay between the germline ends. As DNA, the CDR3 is TGTGCCACCGGAGACAGGCACGCGGATACGCAGTATTTT. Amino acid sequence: CATGDRHADTQYF. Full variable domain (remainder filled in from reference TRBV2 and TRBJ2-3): EPEVTQTPSHQVTQMGQEVILRCVPISNHLYFYWYRQILGQKVEFLVSFYNNEISEKSEIFDDQFSVERPDGSNFTLKIRSTKLEDSAMYFCATGDRHADTQYFGPGTRLTVL.

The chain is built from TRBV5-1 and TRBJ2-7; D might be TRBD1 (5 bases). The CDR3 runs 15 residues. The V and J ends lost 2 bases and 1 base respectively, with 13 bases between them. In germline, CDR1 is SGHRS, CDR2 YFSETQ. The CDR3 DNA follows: TGCGCCAGCAGCTTTCAGGGTTTAGGTTCCTACGAGCAGTACTTC. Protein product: CASSFQGLGSYEQYF.

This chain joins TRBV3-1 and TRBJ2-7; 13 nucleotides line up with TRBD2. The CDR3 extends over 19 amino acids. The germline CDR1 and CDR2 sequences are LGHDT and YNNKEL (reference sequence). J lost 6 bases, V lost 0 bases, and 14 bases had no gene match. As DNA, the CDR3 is TGTGCCAGCAGCCAAGACGGGACTAGCGGGATTCGGGGGCATTCCGAGCAGTACTTC. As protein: CASSQDGTSGIRGHSEQYF.

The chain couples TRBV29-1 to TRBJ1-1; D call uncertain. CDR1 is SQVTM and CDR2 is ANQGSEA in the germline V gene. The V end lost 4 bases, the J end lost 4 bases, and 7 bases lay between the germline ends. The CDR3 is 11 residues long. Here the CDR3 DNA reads TGCAGCGTTGCCCCCACCACTGAAGCTTTCTTT. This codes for CSVAPTTEAFF.